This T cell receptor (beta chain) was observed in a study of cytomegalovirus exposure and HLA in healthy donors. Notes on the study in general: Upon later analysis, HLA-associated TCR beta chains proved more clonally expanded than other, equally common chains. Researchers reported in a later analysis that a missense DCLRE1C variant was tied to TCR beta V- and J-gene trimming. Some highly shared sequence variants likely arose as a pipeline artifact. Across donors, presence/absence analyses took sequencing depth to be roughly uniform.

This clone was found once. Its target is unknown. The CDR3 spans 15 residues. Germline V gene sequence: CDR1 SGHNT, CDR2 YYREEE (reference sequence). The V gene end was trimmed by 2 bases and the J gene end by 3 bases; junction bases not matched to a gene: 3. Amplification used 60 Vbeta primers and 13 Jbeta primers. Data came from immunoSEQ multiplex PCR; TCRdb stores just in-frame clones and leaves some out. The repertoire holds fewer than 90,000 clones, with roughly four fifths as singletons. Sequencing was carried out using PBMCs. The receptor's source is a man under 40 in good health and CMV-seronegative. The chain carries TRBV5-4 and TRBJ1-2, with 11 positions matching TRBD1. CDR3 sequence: CASSFPGQGDYGYTF. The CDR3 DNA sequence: TGTGCCAGCAGCTTTCCGGGACAGGGGGACTATGGCTACACCTTC.